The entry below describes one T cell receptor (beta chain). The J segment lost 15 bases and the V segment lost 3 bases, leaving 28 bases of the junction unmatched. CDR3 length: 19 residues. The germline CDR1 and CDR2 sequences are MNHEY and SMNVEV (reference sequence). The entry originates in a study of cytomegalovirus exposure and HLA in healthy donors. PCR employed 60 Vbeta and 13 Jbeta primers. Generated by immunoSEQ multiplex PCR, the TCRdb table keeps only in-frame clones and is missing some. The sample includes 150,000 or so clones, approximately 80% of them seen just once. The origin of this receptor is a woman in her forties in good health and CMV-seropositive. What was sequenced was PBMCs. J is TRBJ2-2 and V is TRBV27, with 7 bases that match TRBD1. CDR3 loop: CASSLRGHYTGELASGVFF. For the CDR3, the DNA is TGTGCCAGCAGTTTGAGGGGGCATTACACCGGGGAGCTGGCCTCAGGGGTGTTTTTT.